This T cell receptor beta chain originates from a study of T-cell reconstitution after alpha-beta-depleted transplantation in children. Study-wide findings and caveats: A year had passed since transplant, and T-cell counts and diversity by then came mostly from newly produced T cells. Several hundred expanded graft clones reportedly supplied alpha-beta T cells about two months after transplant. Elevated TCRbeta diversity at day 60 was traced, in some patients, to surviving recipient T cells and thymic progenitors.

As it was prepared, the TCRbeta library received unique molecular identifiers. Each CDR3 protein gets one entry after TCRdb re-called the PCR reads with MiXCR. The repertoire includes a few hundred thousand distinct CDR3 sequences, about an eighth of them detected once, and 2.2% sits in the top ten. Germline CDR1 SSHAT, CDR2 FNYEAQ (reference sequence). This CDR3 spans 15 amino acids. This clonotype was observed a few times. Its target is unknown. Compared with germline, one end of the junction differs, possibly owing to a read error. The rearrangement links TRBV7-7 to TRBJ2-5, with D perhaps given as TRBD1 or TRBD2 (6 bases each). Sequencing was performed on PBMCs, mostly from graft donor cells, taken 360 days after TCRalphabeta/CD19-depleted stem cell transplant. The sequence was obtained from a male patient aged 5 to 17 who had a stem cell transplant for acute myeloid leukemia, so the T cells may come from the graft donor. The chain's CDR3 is CASSLDGGHQETQYF. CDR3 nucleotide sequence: TGTGCTAGCAGCTTAGACGGGGGCCACCAAGAGACCCAGTACTTC.